The clone carrying this T cell receptor beta chain was counted many times. V dropped 7 bases and J dropped 6; count of bases not matched to a gene: 12. Germline V gives CDR1 SQVTM, CDR2 ANQGSEA. This CDR3 has 14 residues. This sample was included in a study of beta chain features in type 1 diabetes. Investigators reverse transcribed all isolated RNA, so they sequenced expressed TCRB transcripts. TCRdb's copy holds only in-frame clones and misses some; the assay was immunoSEQ multiplex PCR. The sample has 200,000 to 250,000 clones; under 13% are singletons. The chain is built from TRBV29-1 and TRBJ1-2; 9 nucleotides match TRBD1. This TCR derives from a young man in good health. Sequenced material: central memory CD4+ T cells from blood. CDR3 in amino acids: CSASRDRAKDGYTF. CDR3 DNA sequence: TGCAGCGCTAGCCGGGACAGGGCCAAGGATGGCTACACCTTC.